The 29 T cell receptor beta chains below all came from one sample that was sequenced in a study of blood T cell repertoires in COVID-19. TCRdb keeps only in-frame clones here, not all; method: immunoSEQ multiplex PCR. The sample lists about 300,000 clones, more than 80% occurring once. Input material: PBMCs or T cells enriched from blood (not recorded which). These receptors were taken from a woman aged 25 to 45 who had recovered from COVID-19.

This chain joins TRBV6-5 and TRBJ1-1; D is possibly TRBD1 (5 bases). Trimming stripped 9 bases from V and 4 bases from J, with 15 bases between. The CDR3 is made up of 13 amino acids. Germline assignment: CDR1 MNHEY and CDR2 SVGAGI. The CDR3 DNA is TGTGCCAGTTGCGGGGTCGGGGGCACTGAAGCTTTCTTT. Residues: CASCGVGGTEAFF.

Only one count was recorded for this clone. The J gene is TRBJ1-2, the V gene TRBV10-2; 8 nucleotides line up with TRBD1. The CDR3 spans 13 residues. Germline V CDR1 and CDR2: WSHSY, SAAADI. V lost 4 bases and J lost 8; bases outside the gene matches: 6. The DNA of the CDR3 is TGCGCCAGCAGTGCAGGGGGCGCCAAGGGCTACACCTTC. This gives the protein CASSAGGAKGYTF.

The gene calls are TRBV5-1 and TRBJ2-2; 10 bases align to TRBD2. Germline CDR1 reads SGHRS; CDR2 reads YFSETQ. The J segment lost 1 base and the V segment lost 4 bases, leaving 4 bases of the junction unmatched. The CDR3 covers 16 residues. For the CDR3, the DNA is TGCGCCAGCAGCCTAAGGACTAGCGGGAACACCGGGGAGCTGTTTTTT. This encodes CASSLRTSGNTGELFF. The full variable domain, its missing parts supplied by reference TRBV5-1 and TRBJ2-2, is KAGVTQTPRYLIKTRGQQVTLSCSPISGHRSVSWYQQTPGQGLQFLFEYFSETQRNKGNFPGRFSGRQFSNSRSEMNVSTLELGDSALYLCASSLRTSGNTGELFFGEGSRLTVL.

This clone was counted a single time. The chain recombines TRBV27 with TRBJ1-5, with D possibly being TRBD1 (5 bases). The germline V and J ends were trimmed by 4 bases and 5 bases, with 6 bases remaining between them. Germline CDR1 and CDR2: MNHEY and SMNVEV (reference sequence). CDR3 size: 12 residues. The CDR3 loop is CASSSRDQPQHF. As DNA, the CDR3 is TGTGCCAGCAGTTCCAGGGATCAGCCCCAGCATTTT.

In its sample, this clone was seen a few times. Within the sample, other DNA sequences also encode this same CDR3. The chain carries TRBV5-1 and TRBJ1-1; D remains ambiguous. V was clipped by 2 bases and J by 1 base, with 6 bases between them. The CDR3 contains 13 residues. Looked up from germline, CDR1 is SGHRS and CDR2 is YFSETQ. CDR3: CASSLEQNTEAFF. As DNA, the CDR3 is TGCGCCAGCAGCTTAGAACAGAACACTGAAGCTTTCTTT.

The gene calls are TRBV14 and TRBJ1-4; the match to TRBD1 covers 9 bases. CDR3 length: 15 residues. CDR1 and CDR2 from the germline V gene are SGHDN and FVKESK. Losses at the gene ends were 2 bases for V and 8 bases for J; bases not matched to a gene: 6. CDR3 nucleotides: TGTGCCAGCAGCCAACGCGGGACAGGGAGGGAAAAACTGTTTTTT. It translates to CASSQRGTGREKLFF.

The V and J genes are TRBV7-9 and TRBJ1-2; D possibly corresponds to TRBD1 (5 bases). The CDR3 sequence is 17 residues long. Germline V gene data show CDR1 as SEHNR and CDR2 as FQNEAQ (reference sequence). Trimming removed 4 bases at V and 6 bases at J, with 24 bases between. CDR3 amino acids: CASSSHAIAGTEHGYTF. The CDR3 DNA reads TGTGCCAGCAGCTCCCACGCGATCGCCGGGACTGAGCATGGCTACACCTTC.

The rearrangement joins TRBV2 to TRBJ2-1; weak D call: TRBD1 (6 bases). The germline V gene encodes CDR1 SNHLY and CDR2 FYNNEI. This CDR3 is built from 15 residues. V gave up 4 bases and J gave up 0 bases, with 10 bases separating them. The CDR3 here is CASSVQGSSYNEQFF. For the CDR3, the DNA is TGTGCCAGCAGTGTACAGGGTAGCTCCTACAATGAGCAGTTCTTC.

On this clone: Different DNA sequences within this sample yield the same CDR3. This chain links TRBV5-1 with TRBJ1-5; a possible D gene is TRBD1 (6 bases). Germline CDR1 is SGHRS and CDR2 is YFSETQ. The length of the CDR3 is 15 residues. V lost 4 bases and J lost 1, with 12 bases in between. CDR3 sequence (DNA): TGCGCCAGCAGCCCGGGAGGGGGAAGCAATCAGCCCCAGCATTTT. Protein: CASSPGGGSNQPQHF.

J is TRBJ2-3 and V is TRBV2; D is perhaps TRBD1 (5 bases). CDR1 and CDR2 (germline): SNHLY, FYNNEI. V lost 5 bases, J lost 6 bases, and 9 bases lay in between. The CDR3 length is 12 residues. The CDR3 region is CASSLSGDTQYF. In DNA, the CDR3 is TGTGCCAGCAGTTTATCAGGGGATACGCAGTATTTT.

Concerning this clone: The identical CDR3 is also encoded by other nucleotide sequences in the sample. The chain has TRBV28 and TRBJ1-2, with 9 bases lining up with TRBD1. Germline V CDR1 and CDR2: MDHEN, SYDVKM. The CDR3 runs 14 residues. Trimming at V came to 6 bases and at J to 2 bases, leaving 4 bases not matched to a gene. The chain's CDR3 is CASSLGQGNYGYTF. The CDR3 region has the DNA TGTGCCAGCAGCCTGGGACAGGGAAACTATGGCTACACCTTC.

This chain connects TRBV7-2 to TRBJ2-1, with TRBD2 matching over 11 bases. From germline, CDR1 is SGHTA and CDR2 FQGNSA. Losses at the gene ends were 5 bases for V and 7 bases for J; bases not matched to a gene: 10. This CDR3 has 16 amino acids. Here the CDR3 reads CASSRTSGPLLNEQFF. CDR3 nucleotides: TGTGCCAGCAGCCGGACTAGCGGGCCCCTCTTAAATGAGCAGTTCTTC.

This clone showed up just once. The CDR3 DNA reads TGTGCCAGCAGCTCTAGACTAGTTCCTGAGCAGTTCTTC. Encoded protein: CASSSRLVPEQFF. This chain joins TRBV7-2 and TRBJ2-1, with D tentatively TRBD2 (6 bases). Germline V gene lookup returns CDR1 SGHTA and CDR2 FQGNSA. V was cut by 4 bases and J by 9 bases, with 13 bases left in between. The length of the CDR3 is 13 residues. The whole variable domain, remainder taken from reference TRBV7-2 and TRBJ2-1, is GAGVSQSPSNKVTEKGKDVELRCDPISGHTALYWYRQSLGQGLEFLIYFQGNSAPDKSGLPSDRFSAERTGGSVSTLTIQRTQQEDSAVYLCASSSRLVPEQFFGPGTRLTVL.

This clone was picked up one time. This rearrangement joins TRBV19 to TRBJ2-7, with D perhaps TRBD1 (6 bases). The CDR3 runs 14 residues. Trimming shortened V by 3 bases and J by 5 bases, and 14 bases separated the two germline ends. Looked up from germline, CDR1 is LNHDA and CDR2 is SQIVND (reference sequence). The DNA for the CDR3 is TGTGCCAGTAGTATCCAGGGGATTAACAACGAGCAGTACTTC. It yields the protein CASSIQGINNEQYF.

CDR3 sequence reads: CASSSYREEKLFF. CDR3 in DNA: TGTGCCAGCAGCTCTTACAGGGAAGAAAAACTGTTTTTT. The V call is TRBV5-6, the J call TRBJ1-4; a possible D gene is TRBD1 (6 bases). Germline V CDR1 and CDR2: SGHDT, YYEEEE. V lost 3 bases to trimming and J lost 8 bases, with 11 bases between them. The CDR3 is 13 residues long. Complete variable domain (other parts from reference TRBV5-6 and TRBJ1-4): DAGVTQSPTHLIKTRGQQVTLRCSPKSGHDTVSWYQQALGQGPQFIFQYYEEEERQRGNFPDRFSGHQFPNYSSELNVNALLLGDSALYLCASSSYREEKLFFGSGTQLSVL.

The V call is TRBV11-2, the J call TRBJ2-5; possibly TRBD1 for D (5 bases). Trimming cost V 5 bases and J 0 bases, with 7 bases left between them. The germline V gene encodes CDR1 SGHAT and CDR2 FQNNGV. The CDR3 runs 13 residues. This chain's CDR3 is CASSPGYQETQYF. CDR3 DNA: TGTGCCAGCAGCCCAGGGTACCAAGAGACCCAGTACTTC.

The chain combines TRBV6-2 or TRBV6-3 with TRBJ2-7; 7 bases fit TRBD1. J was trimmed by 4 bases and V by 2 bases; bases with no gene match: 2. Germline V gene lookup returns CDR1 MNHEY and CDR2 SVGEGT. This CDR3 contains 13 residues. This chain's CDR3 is CASSYRGQYEQYF. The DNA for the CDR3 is TGTGCCAGCAGTTACAGGGGGCAGTACGAGCAGTACTTC.

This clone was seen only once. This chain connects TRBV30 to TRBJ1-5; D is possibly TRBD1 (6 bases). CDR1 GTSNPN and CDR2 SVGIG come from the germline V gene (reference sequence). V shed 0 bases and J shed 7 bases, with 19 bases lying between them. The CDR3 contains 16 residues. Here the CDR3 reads CAWSVGGAGKKQPQHF. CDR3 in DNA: TGTGCCTGGAGTGTGGGGGGGGCAGGGAAGAAGCAGCCCCAGCATTTT.

Written as DNA, the CDR3 is TGTGCCAGCAGTGAAATAGACAGGCATCGAGGCTACACCTTC. The encoded protein is CASSEIDRHRGYTF. The J gene is TRBJ1-2, the V gene TRBV6-1, with a weak D call TRBD1 (6 bases). Germline CDR1 and CDR2: MNHNS and SASEGT. Trimming removed 2 bases at V and 8 bases at J, with 15 bases between. This CDR3 has 14 amino acids.

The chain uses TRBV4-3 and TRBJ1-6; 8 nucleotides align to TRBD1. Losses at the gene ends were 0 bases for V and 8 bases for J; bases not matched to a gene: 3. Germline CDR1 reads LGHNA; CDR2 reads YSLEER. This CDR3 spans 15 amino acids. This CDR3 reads CASSQEGTGYSPLHF. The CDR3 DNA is TGCGCCAGCAGCCAAGAAGGGACAGGATATTCACCCCTCCACTTT.

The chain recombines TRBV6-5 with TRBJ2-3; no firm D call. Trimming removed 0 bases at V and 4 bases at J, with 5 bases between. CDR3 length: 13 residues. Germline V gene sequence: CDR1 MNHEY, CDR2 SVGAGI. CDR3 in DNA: TGTGCCAGCAGTTACTCCTACGCAGATACGCAGTATTTT. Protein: CASSYSYADTQYF.

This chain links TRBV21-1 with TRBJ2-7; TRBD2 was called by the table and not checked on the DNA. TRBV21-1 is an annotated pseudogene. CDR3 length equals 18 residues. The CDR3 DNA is TGTGCCAGCAGTAAGGCCCCGGGACTAGCGGGGGCGGACTACGAGCAGTACTTC. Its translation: CASSKAPGLAGADYEQYF.

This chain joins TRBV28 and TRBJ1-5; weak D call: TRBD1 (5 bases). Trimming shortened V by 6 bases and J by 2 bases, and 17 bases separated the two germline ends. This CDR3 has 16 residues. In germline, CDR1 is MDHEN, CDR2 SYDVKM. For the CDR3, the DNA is TGTGCCAGCAGCAACAGTAGGGGTTTTGGCAATCAGCCCCAGCATTTT. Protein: CASSNSRGFGNQPQHF.

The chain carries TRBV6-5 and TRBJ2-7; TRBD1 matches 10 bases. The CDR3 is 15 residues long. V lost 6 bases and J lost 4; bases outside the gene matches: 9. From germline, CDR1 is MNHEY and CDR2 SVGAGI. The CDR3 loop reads CASRTTGQGLYEQYF. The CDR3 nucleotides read TGTGCCAGCAGGACAACGGGACAGGGGTTATACGAGCAGTACTTC.

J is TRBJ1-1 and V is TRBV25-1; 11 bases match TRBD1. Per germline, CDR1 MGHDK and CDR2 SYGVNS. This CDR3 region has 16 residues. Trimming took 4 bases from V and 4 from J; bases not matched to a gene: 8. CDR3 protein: CASSALGGTGGTEAFF. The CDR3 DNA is TGTGCCAGCAGTGCCCTGGGGGGGACAGGGGGCACTGAAGCTTTCTTT.

CDR3 sequence: CAARPLRDIFTGTF. In DNA form, the CDR3 reads TGTGCCGCCCGCCCCCTCCGGGATATTTTTACTGGCACCTTC. This sequence joins TRBV6-5 and TRBJ1-2; unclear D gene. CDR1 and CDR2 (germline): MNHEY, SVGAGI. V shed 11 bases and J shed 13 bases, with 29 bases lying between them. This CDR3 region has 14 residues.

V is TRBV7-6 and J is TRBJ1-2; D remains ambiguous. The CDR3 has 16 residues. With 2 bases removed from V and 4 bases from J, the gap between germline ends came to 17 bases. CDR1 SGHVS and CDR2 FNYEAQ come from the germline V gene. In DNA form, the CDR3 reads TGTGCCAGCAGCTTAACCCCCGGCGGGTTCTTCTATGGCTACACCTTC. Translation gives CASSLTPGGFFYGYTF.

This CDR3 is CASRPTGTGELFF. The CDR3 DNA sequence: TGCGCCAGCAGGCCCACTGGCACCGGGGAGCTGTTTTTT. V gene TRBV10-2 combines with J gene TRBJ2-2, with D unclear. This CDR3 is 13 amino acids long. V lost 6 bases, J lost 4 bases, and 9 bases lay in between. From germline, CDR1 is WSHSY and CDR2 SAAADI.

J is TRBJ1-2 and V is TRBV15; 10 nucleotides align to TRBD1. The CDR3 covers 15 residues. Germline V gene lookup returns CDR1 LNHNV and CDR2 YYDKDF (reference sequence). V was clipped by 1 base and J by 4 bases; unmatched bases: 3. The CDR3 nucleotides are TGTGCCACCAGCAGAGCCCGGGACAGGGGCTATGGCTACACCTTC. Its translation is CATSRARDRGYGYTF.